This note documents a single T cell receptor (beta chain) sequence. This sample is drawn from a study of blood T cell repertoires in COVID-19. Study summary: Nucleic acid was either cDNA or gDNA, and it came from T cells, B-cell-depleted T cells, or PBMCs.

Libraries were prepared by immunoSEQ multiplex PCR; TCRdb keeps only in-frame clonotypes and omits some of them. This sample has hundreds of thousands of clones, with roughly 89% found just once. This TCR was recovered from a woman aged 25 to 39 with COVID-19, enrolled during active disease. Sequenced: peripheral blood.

The CDR3, as DNA: TGTGCCAGCCGACAGGGGATCTCGCTCGAGCAGTACTTC. Its protein is CASRQGISLEQYF. The V call is TRBV19, the J call TRBJ2-7; TRBD1 matches at 8 bases. Looked up from germline, CDR1 is LNHDA and CDR2 is SQIVND (reference sequence). After removal of 9 bases from V and 6 bases from J, the junction contained 10 bases not matched to a gene. CDR3 length: 13 residues. Combining the CDR3 with reference TRBV19 and TRBJ2-7 gives the whole variable domain DGGITQSPKYLFRKEGQNVTLSCEQNLNHDAMYWYRQDPGQGLRLIYYSQIVNDFQKGDIAEGYSVSREKKESFPLTVTSAQKNPTAFYLCASRQGISLEQYFGPGTRLTVT.